The 5 T cell receptor beta chains presented below share a single source sample, sequenced in a study of T cell clones after liver transplantation. Some clones are missing from TCRdb's copy, which holds only in-frame ones; the method was immunoSEQ multiplex PCR. The sample lists 93,000 or so clones, about 81% occurring once. The sequenced sample was CD4+ T cells from blood, obtained around 48 months after liver transplant. Receptors originate from a human patient who received a liver transplant. Part of the T cells may come from the graft donor.

The rearrangement joins TRBV2 to TRBJ1-5; no firm D call. The CDR3 consists of 15 residues. The V end lost 3 bases, the J end lost 9 bases, and 18 bases lay between the germline ends. The germline V gene encodes CDR1 SNHLY and CDR2 FYNNEI. CDR3 protein: CASSEIAPPFGPQHF. DNA for the CDR3: TGTGCCAGCAGTGAGATTGCCCCCCCATTTGGGCCCCAGCATTTT. Complete variable domain (other parts from reference TRBV2 and TRBJ1-5): EPEVTQTPSHQVTQMGQEVILRCVPISNHLYFYWYRQILGQKVEFLVSFYNNEISEKSEIFDDQFSVERPDGSNFTLKIRSTKLEDSAMYFCASSEIAPPFGPQHFGDGTRLSIL.

This rearrangement joins TRBV7-3 to TRBJ1-1; possibly TRBD1 for D (6 bases). Trimming removed 1 base at V and 3 bases at J, with 15 bases between. This CDR3 spans 16 amino acids. Germline V gives CDR1 SGHTA, CDR2 FQGTGA. The CDR3: CASSLKGAGVDTEAFF. CDR3 DNA: TGTGCCAGCAGCTTAAAAGGGGCAGGGGTTGACACTGAAGCTTTCTTT.

The chain employs TRBV5-1 and TRBJ1-1; D is undetermined. Germline V gene sequence: CDR1 SGHRS, CDR2 YFSETQ. Trimming removed 5 bases at V and 1 base at J, with 6 bases between. This CDR3 contains 12 residues. The CDR3 DNA reads TGCGCCAGCAGGGAAGAGAACACTGAAGCTTTCTTT. It codes for CASREENTEAFF.

The rearrangement uses TRBV5-6 and TRBJ2-3, with a tentative D call TRBD1 (5 bases). V shed 0 bases and J shed 3 bases, with 14 bases lying between them. Germline values: CDR1 SGHDT, CDR2 YYEEEE. The CDR3 is made up of 16 amino acids. The CDR3 region has the DNA TGTGCCAGCAGCTTGGGGGGCTTTGGAGTGACAGATACGCAGTATTTT. The encoded protein is CASSLGGFGVTDTQYF.

This chain uses TRBV10-2 with TRBJ2-7; TRBD1 agrees at 8 bases. Germline V CDR1 and CDR2: WSHSY, SAAADI. The CDR3 is 14 amino acids. J gave up 4 bases and V 6 bases, and 8 bases lay outside the gene matches. CDR3 in amino acids: CASSDRTGSYEQYF. The CDR3 DNA follows: TGCGCCAGCAGCGACAGGACAGGGTCGTACGAGCAGTACTTC.